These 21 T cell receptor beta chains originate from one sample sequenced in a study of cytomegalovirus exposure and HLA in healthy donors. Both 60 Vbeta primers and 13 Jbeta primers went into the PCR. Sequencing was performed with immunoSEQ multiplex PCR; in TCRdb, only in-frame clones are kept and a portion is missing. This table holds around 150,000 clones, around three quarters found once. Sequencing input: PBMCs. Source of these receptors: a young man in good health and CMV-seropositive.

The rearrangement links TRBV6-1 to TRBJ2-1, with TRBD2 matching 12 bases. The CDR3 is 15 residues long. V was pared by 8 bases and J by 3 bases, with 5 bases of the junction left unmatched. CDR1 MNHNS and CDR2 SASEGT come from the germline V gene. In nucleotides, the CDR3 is TGTGCCAGCCACGGACTAGCGGGGATCTACAATGAGCAGTTCTTC. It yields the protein CASHGLAGIYNEQFF.

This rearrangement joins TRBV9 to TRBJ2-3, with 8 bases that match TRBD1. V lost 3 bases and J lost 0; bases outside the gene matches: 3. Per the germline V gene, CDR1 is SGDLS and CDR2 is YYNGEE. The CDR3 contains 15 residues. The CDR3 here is CASSDDRGSTDTQYF. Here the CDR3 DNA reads TGTGCCAGCAGCGACGACAGGGGTAGCACAGATACGCAGTATTTT. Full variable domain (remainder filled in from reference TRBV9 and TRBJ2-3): DSGVTQTPKHLITATGQRVTLRCSPRSGDLSVYWYQQSLDQGLQFLIQYYNGEERAKGNILERFSAQQFPDLHSELNLSSLELGDSALYFCASSDDRGSTDTQYFGPGTRLTVL.

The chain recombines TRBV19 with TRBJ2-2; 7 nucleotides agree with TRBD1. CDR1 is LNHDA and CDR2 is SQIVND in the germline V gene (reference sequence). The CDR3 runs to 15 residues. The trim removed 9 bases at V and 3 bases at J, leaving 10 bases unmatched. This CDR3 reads CASKAGDSDTGELFF. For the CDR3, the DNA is TGTGCCAGCAAAGCCGGGGACAGCGACACCGGGGAGCTGTTTTTT. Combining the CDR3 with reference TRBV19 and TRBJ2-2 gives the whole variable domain DGGITQSPKYLFRKEGQNVTLSCEQNLNHDAMYWYRQDPGQGLRLIYYSQIVNDFQKGDIAEGYSVSREKKESFPLTVTSAQKNPTAFYLCASKAGDSDTGELFFGEGSRLTVL.

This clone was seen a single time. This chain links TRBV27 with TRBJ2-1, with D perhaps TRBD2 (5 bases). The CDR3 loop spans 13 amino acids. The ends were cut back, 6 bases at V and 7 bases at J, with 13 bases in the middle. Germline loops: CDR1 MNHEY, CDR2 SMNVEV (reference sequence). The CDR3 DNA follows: TGTGCCAGCAGCCGACGGACGGGGAATGAGCAGTTCTTC. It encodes CASSRRTGNEQFF.

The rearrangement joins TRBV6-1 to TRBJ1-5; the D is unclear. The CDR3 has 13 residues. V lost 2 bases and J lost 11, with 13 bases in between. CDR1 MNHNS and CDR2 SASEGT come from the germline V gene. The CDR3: CASSEIRRATQHF. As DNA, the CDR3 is TGTGCCAGCAGTGAAATTAGGAGGGCGACCCAGCATTTT.

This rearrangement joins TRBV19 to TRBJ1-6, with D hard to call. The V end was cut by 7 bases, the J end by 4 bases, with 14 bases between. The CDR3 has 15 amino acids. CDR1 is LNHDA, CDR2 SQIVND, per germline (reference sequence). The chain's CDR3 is CASTTGTAYNSPLHF. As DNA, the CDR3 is TGTGCCAGTACCACGGGAACAGCGTATAATTCACCCCTCCACTTT.

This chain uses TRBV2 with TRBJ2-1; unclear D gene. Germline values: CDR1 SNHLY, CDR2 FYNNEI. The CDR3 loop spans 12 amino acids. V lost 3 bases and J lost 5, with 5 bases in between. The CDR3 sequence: CASSEFNNEQFF. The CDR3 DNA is TGTGCCAGCAGTGAGTTTAACAATGAGCAGTTCTTC.

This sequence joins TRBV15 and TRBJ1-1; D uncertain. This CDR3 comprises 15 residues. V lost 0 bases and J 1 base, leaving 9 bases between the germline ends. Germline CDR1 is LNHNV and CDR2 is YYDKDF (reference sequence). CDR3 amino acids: CATSRDLVENTEAFF. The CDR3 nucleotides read TGTGCCACCAGCAGAGATTTGGTAGAGAACACTGAAGCTTTCTTT.

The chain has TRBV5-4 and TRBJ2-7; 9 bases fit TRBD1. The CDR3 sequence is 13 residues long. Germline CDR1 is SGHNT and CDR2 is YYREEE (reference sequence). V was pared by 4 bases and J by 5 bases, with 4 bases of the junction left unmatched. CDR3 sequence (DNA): TGTGCCAGCAGCCTGGGACAGGGAGACGAGCAGTACTTC. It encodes CASSLGQGDEQYF. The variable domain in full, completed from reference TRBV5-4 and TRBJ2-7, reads ETGVTQSPTHLIKTRGQQVTLRCSSQSGHNTVSWYQQALGQGPQFIFQYYREEENGRGNFPPRFSGLQFPNYSSELNVNALELDDSALYLCASSLGQGDEQYFGPGTRLTVT.

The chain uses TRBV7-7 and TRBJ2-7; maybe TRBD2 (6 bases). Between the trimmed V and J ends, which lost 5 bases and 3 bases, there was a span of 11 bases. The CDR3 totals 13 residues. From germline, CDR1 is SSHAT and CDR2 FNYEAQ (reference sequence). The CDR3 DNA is TGTGCCAGCAGCCCCTTCGGGAGCTACGAGCAGTACTTC. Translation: CASSPFGSYEQYF.

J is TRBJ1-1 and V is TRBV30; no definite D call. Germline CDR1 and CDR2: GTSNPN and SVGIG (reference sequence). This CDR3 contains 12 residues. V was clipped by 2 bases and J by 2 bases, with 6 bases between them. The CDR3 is CAWSTQNTEAFF. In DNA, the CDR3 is TGTGCCTGGAGTACACAAAACACTGAAGCTTTCTTT.

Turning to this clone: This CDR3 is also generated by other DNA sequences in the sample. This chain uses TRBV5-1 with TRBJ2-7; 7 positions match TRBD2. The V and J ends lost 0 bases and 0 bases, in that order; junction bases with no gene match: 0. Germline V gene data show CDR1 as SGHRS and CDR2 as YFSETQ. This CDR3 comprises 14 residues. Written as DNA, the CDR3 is TGCGCCAGCAGCTTGGCGGGGGGCTCCTACGAGCAGTACTTC. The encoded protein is CASSLAGGSYEQYF.

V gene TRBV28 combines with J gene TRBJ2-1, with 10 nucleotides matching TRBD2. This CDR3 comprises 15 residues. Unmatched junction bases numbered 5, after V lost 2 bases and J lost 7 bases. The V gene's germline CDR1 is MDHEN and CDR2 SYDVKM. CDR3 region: CASSLGSGGQNEQFF. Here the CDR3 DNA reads TGTGCCAGCAGTTTAGGTAGCGGGGGGCAGAATGAGCAGTTCTTC.

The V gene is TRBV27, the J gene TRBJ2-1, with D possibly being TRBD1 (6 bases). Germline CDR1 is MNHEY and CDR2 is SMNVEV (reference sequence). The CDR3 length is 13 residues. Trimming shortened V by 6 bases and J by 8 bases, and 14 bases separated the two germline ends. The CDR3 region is CASSFYRDDEQFF. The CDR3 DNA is TGTGCCAGCAGCTTCTACAGGGACGATGAGCAGTTCTTC.

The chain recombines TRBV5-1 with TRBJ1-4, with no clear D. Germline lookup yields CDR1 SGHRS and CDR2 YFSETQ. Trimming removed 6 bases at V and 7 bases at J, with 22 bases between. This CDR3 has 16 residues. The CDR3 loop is CASNKYARGFCEKLFF. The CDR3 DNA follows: TGCGCCAGCAATAAATATGCCCGGGGTTTCTGTGAAAAACTGTTTTTT.

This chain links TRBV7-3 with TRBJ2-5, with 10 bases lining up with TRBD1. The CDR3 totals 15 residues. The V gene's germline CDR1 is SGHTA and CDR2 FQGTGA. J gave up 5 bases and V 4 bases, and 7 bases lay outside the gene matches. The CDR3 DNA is TGTGCCAGCAGCTCCCGGGACAGGGGAGCCGAGACCCAGTACTTC. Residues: CASSSRDRGAETQYF.

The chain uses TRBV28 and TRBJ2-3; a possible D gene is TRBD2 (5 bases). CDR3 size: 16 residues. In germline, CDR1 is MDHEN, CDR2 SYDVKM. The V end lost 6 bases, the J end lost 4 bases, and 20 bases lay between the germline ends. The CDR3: CASSTRTGLMPDTQYF. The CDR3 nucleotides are TGTGCCAGCAGCACTAGAACGGGTCTCATGCCAGATACGCAGTATTTT.

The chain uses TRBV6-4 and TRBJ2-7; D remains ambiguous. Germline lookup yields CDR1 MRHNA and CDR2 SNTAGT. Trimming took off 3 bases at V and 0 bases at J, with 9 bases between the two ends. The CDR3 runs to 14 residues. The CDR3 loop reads CASSESVSSYEQYF. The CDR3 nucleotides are TGTGCCAGCAGTGAAAGCGTGAGCTCCTACGAGCAGTACTTC.

The CDR3 spells CASSRSVGEDTGELFF. For the CDR3, the DNA is TGTGCCAGCAGCCGCTCGGTTGGGGAGGACACCGGGGAGCTGTTTTTT. J is TRBJ2-2 and V is TRBV7-9; D might be TRBD2 (6 bases). Trimming left V 5 bases short and J 3 bases short, with 16 bases between. Germline-derived CDR1 and CDR2 are SEHNR and FQNEAQ (reference sequence). The CDR3 is made up of 16 amino acids.

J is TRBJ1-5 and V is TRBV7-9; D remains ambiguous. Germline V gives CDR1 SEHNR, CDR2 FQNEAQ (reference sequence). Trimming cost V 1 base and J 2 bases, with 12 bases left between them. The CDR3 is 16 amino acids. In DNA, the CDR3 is TGTGCCAGCAGCTTAGGCCCGGGGAATGGCAATCAGCCCCAGCATTTT. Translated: CASSLGPGNGNQPQHF.

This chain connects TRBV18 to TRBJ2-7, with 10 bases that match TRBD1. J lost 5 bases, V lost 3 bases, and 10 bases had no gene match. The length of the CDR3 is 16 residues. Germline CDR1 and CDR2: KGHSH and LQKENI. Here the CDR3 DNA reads TGTGCCAGCTCACCCCTCCAGGGACAGGGGAACAACGAGCAGTACTTC. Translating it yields CASSPLQGQGNNEQYF.